This TCR beta chain was observed in a study of cytomegalovirus exposure and HLA in healthy donors. Trimming stripped 5 bases from V and 0 bases from J, with 14 bases between. This CDR3 has 16 residues. The germline V gene has CDR1 MNHNY and CDR2 SVGAGI (reference sequence). A few counts support this clone. Separate from the 666-subject first cohort, the approximately 130-subject validation cohort was the one that the donors belonged to. Only in-frame clones appear in the TCRdb table, and some are missing; sequencing was by immunoSEQ multiplex PCR. Of roughly 130,000 clones in the sample, about 86% are singletons; the top ten hold about 2.8%.

The rearrangement joins TRBV6-6 to TRBJ1-3; possible D gene TRBD1, 5 bases. The TCR was taken from a man aged 18 to 35 in good health and CMV-seronegative. The sequenced sample was PBMCs. CDR3 amino acids: CASSPALGLSGNTIYF. DNA for the CDR3: TGTGCCAGCAGTCCAGCCCTGGGGCTCTCTGGAAACACCATATATTTT.